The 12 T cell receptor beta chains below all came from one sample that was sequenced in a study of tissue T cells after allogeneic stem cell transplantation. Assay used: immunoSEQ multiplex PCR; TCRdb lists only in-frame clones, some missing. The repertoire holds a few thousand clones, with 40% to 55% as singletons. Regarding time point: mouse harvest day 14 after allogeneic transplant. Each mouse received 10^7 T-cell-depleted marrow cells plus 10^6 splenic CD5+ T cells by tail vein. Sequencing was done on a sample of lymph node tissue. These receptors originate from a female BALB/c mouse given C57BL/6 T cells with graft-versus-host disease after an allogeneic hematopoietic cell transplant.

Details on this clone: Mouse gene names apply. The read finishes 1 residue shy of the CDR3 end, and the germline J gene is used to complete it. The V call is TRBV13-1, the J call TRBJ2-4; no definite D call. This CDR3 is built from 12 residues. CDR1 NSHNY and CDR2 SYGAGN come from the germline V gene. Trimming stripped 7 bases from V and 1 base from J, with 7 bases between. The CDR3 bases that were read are TGTGCCAGCCACGTGGGTCAAAACACCTTGTAC. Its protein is CASHVGQNTLY. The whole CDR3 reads CASHVGQNTLYF.

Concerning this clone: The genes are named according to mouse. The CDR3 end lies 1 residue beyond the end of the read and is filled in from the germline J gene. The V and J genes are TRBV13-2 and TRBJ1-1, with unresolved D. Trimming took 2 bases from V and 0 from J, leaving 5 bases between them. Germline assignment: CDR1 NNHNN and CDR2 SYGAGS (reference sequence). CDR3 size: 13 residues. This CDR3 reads CASGDSSNTEVFF. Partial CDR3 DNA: TGTGCCAGCGGTGACAGTTCAAACACAGAAGTCTTC.

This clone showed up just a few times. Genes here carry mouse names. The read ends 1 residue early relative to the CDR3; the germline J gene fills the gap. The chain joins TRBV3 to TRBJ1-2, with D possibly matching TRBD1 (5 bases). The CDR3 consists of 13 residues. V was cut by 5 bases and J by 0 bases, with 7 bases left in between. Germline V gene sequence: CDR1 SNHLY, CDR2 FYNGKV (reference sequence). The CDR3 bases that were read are TGTGCCAGCAGCCGGACATCAAACTCCGACTACACC. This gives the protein CASSRTSNSDYT. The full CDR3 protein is CASSRTSNSDYTF.

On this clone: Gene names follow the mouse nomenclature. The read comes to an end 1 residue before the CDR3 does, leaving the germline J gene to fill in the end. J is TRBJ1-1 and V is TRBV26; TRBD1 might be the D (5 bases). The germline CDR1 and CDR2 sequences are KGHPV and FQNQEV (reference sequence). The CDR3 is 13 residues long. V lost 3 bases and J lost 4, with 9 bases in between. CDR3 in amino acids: CASSLQGGTEVFF. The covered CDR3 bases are TGTGCCAGCAGTCTTCAGGGTGGCACAGAAGTCTTC.

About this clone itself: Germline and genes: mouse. The covered CDR3 bases are TGCTCCAGCAGTCAAGGGACAGCAAACACAGAAGTCTTC. Its protein product is CSSSQGTANTEVF. The CDR3 reads in full as CSSSQGTANTEVFF. J is TRBJ1-1 and V is TRBV23; TRBD1, as called in the table, went unchecked against the DNA. The CDR3 extends 1 residue past the end of the read, so its final part is completed from the germline J gene. The CDR3 extends over 14 amino acids. Germline-derived CDR1 and CDR2 are KGHTA and FQNQQP.

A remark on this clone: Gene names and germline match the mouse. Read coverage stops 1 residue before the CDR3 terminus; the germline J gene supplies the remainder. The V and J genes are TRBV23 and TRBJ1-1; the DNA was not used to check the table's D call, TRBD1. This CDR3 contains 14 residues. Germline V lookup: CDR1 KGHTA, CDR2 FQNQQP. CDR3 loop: CSSSQQAANTEVFF. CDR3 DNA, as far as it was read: TGCTCCAGCAGTCAACAGGCAGCAAACACAGAAGTCTTC.

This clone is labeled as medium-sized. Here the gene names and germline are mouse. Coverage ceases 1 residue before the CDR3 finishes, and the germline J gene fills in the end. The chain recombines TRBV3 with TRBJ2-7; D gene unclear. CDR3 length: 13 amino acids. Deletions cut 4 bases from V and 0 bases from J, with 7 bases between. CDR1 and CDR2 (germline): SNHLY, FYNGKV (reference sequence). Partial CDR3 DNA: TGTGCCAGCAGCTCGTTCAGCTCCTATGAACAGTAC. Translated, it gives CASSSFSSYEQY. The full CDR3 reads CASSSFSSYEQYF.

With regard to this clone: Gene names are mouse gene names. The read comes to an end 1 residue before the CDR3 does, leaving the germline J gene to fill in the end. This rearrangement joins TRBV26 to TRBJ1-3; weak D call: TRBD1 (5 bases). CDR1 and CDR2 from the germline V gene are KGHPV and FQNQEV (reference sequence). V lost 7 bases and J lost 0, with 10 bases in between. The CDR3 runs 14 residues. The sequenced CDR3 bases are TGTGCCAGCACCCGGGACGGTTCTGGAAATACGCTCTAT. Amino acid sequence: CASTRDGSGNTLY. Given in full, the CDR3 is CASTRDGSGNTLYF.

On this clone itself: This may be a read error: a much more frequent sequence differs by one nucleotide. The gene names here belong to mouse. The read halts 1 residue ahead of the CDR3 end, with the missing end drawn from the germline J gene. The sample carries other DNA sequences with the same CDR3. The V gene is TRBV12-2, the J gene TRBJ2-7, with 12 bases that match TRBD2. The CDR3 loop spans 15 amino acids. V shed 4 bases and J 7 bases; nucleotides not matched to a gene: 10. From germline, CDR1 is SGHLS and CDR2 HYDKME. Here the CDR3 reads CASSLRDWGVYEQYF. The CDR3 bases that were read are TGTGCCAGCTCCCTCCGGGACTGGGGGGTCTACGAACAGTAC. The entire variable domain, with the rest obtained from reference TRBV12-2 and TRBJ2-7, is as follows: NSGVVQSPRYIIKGKGERSILKCIPISGHLSVAWYQQTQGQELKFFIQHYDKMERDKGNLPSRFSVQQFDDYHSEMNMSALELEDSAVYFCASSLRDWGVYEQYFGPGTRLTVL.

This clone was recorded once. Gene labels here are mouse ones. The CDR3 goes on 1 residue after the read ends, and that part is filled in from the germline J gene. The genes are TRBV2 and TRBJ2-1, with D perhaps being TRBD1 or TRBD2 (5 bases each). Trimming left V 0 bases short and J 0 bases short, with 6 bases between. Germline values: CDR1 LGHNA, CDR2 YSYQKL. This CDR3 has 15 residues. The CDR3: CASSQEGTNYAEQFF. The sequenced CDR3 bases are TGTGCCAGCAGCCAAGAGGGGACTAACTATGCTGAGCAGTTC.

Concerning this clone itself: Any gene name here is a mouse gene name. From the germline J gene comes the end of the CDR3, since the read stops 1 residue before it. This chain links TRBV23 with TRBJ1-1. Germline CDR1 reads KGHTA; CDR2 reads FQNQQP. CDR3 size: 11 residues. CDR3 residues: CSSSQNTEVFF. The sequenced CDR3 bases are TGCTCCAGCAGTCAAAACACAGAAGTCTTC.

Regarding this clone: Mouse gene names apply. The DNA read from the CDR3 is TGTGCCAGCGGTGGGACTGGGGGGGCGTTCACCTTGTAC. Amino acids: CASGGTGGAFTLY. The complete CDR3 sequence is CASGGTGGAFTLYF. The genes are TRBV13-2 and TRBJ2-4, with 13 positions matching TRBD2. The read terminates 1 residue ahead of where the CDR3 ends, so the germline J gene completes it. V was clipped by 3 bases and J by 8 bases; unmatched bases: 3. Germline assignment: CDR1 NNHNN and CDR2 SYGAGS (reference sequence). This CDR3 has 14 amino acids.